These T cell receptor beta chains were read from a single sample in a study of identical twins. MiXCR, applied by TCRdb to the 5' RACE reads, yields one record per CDR3 protein. The sample carries about 660,000 distinct CDR3 sequences, 8.6% recorded once. These data also featured in a second study, about yellow fever vaccine responses in identical twins.

Source material: PBMCs. These receptors all stem from a woman aged 18 to 35 in good health. Each CDR3 is given with its conserved first and last residue. The order of the fields is V gene, J gene, D gene, clone size, CDR3 protein, CDR3 DNA. D genes are given only for firm matches. Clone size is not always given. Where it is, it says once, few, many or a class for expanded clones.

TRBV12-3/TRBV12-4	TRBJ2-3	TRBD2	few	CASSWASGGDTQYF	TGTGCCAGTAGCTGGGCTAGCGGGGGTGATACGCAGTATTTT
TRBV4-3	TRBJ2-1	NA	many	CASSQDQGRDEQFF	TGCGCCAGCAGCCAAGATCAGGGTAGAGATGAGCAGTTCTTC
TRBV28	TRBJ2-5	TRBD2	NA	CASTSFRLAGGTETQYF	TGTGCCAGCACTAGTTTTCGACTAGCGGGGGGGACGGAGACCCAGTACTTC
TRBV29-1	TRBJ2-1	TRBD1	NA	CSGPPPRGGGLPYNEQFF	TGCAGCGGCCCCCCTCCGAGAGGGGGCGGTCTTCCCTACAATGAGCAGTTCTTC
TRBV10-3	TRBJ2-7	NA	many	CAISAGTMTYEQYF	TGTGCCATCAGTGCCGGGACCATGACCTACGAGCAGTACTTC
TRBV4-2	TRBJ2-3	TRBD1	few	CASSQVSFRGHDTQYF	TGTGCCAGCAGCCAAGTGTCGTTTAGGGGGCATGATACGCAGTATTTT
TRBV30	TRBJ2-5	NA	NA	CAWSVPGSVETQYF	TGTGCCTGGAGTGTACCAGGTTCAGTAGAGACCCAGTACTTC
TRBV20-1	TRBJ2-2	NA	NA	CSAPDTGELFF	TGCAGTGCCCCGGACACCGGGGAGCTGTTTTTT
TRBV4-3	TRBJ2-2	NA	NA	CASSQDILATGELFF	TGCGCCAGCAGCCAAGATATACTTGCCACCGGGGAGCTGTTTTTT
TRBV19	TRBJ2-7	NA	few	CASSTLLGPTPAMGEQYF	TGTGCCAGTAGTACCTTGCTGGGACCGACTCCCGCCATGGGCGAGCAGTACTTC
TRBV28	TRBJ2-5	TRBD2	NA	CASSFGVREGKGETQYF	TGTGCCAGCAGTTTCGGCGTCAGGGAGGGCAAGGGAGAGACCCAGTACTTC
TRBV6-2/TRBV6-3	TRBJ2-3	NA	few	CASSPSTEGQYF	TGTGCCAGCAGTCCCTCAACGGAGGGCCAGTATTTT
TRBV9	TRBJ2-7	NA	few	CASSVAPGLAYEQYF	TGTGCCAGCAGCGTAGCCCCGGGGCTGGCCTACGAGCAGTACTTC
TRBV7-9	TRBJ2-7	TRBD1	few	CASSWGRDRAGEQYF	TGTGCCAGCAGCTGGGGGAGAGACAGGGCGGGCGAGCAGTACTTC
TRBV6-1	TRBJ2-7	TRBD1	NA	CASSRTPGTGSDEQYF	TGTGCCAGCAGCCGTACTCCCGGGACAGGGTCCGACGAGCAGTACTTC
TRBV27	TRBJ2-7	NA	once	CASSLSSSQYYEQYF	TGTGCCAGCAGTTTATCGTCTAGCCAATACTACGAGCAGTACTTC
TRBV27	TRBJ2-3	TRBD2	NA	CASSVWSGVAGASDTQYF	TGTGCCAGCAGTGTATGGTCCGGGGTAGCGGGAGCCTCAGATACGCAGTATTTT
TRBV11-3	TRBJ1-1	NA	few	CASSLGTAGTEAFF	TGTGCCAGCAGCTTAGGCACGGCGGGTACTGAAGCTTTCTTT
TRBV12-3/TRBV12-4	TRBJ2-1	TRBD1	NA	CTRSSGTGAPSSYNEQFF	TGTACCCGCAGTTCCGGGACAGGGGCCCCGAGCTCCTACAATGAGCAGTTCTTC
TRBV2	TRBJ1-2	TRBD1	few	CASTSDRGIYGYTF	TGTGCCAGCACAAGTGACAGGGGTATATATGGCTACACCTTC
TRBV20-1	TRBJ2-2	NA	NA	CSAPRFNLNTGELFF	TGCAGTGCTCCACGATTCAACTTAAACACCGGGGAGCTGTTTTTT
TRBV10-3	TRBJ2-3	NA	NA	CAIDRGSGSSDTQYF	TGTGCCATCGACAGGGGTAGCGGGTCGTCAGATACGCAGTATTTT
TRBV11-2	TRBJ2-7	NA	NA	CASSQGLGGLYEQYF	TGTGCCAGCAGTCAGGGACTAGGGGGCTTATACGAGCAGTACTTC
TRBV7-9	TRBJ1-4	NA	few	CASSLAAGAVEKLFF	TGTGCCAGCAGCTTAGCGGCAGGGGCGGTCGAAAAACTGTTTTTT
TRBV3-1	TRBJ2-5	NA	few	CASSKGGQYQETQYF	TGTGCCAGCAGCAAGGGGGGGCAATACCAAGAGACCCAGTACTTC
TRBV7-2	TRBJ2-5	TRBD2	few	CASSKGLAGWGETQYF	TGTGCCAGCAGCAAGGGACTAGCGGGGTGGGGGGAGACCCAGTACTTC
TRBV7-6	TRBJ2-3	NA	NA	CASSPFRSSDTQYF	TGTGCCAGCAGCCCGTTTCGTTCCTCAGATACGCAGTATTTT
TRBV6-2/TRBV6-3	TRBJ2-5	NA	NA	CAVSPREVETQYF	TGTGCCGTCTCGCCTAGAGAAGTGGAGACCCAGTACTTC
TRBV25-1	TRBJ1-1	TRBD1	NA	CASSRGQLFVQVFF	TGTGCCAGCAGTCGGGGACAGCTCTTCGTGCAGGTTTTCTTT
TRBV4-2	TRBJ2-7	NA	few	CASLVLGGDRSNEQYF	TGTGCCAGCCTCGTCCTAGGGGGGGACAGGTCCAACGAGCAGTACTTC
TRBV7-9	TRBJ1-2	NA	few	CASSPQSSTNYGYTF	TGTGCCAGCAGCCCACAGAGTAGTACTAACTATGGCTACACCTTC
TRBV7-2	TRBJ2-2	TRBD2	few	CASSAKLALTGELFF	TGTGCCAGCAGCGCTAAACTAGCGCTGACCGGGGAGCTGTTTTTT
TRBV12-5	TRBJ2-1	NA	NA	CASGLGPGEQFF	TGTGCTAGTGGTTTGGGACCCGGGGAGCAGTTCTTC
TRBV5-1	TRBJ2-7	NA	few	CASSWDTVYYEQYF	TGCGCCAGCAGTTGGGACACCGTTTACTACGAGCAGTACTTC
TRBV29-1	TRBJ2-7	TRBD1	few	CSVDPTGGREQYF	TGCAGCGTTGACCCAACAGGGGGGCGCGAGCAGTACTTC
TRBV7-2	TRBJ2-7	TRBD2	NA	CASSLGGTSGGANEQYF	TGTGCCAGCAGCCTAGGAGGGACTAGCGGGGGGGCAAACGAGCAGTACTTC
TRBV6-2/TRBV6-3	TRBJ2-7	NA	NA	CASSGIGIQTYEQYF	TGTGCCAGCAGTGGGATCGGGATTCAAACCTACGAGCAGTACTTC
TRBV5-1	TRBJ2-7	NA	many	CASSWQQGNEQYF	TGCGCCAGCAGCTGGCAACAGGGTAACGAGCAGTACTTC
TRBV7-8	TRBJ2-2	NA	NA	CASSSPGAGPNTGELFF	TGTGCCAGCAGCTCGCCTGGGGCGGGTCCAAACACCGGGGAGCTGTTTTTT
TRBV7-9	TRBJ2-3	TRBD2	NA	CASSTRLAGDSDTQYF	TGTGCCAGCAGCACCCGACTAGCGGGAGATTCGGATACGCAGTATTTT
TRBV15	TRBJ2-3	TRBD2	NA	CATSRARGTSGRAGTDTQYF	TGTGCCACCAGCAGAGCTCGGGGAACTAGCGGGAGGGCGGGTACAGATACGCAGTATTTT
TRBV3-1	TRBJ2-2	NA	NA	CASSQGSLLVNTGELFF	TGTGCCAGCAGCCAAGGCAGCCTACTTGTAAACACCGGGGAGCTGTTTTTT
TRBV21-1	TRBJ1-4	NA	NA	CASSNRQFRGTSFF	TGTGCCAGCAGCAATAGACAATTTCGGGGGACGAGTTTTTTT
TRBV5-1	TRBJ2-7	NA	many	CASSAGNSYEQYF	TGCGCCAGCAGCGCAGGGAACTCCTACGAGCAGTACTTC
TRBV20-1	TRBJ1-1	NA	many	CSARTRDTEAFF	TGCAGTGCTAGAACCAGGGACACTGAAGCTTTCTTT
TRBV6-5	TRBJ2-7	NA	many	CATYGNYEQYF	TGTGCCACATATGGGAACTACGAGCAGTACTTC
TRBV7-9	TRBJ2-4	NA	NA	CASSPGDRLRDIQYF	TGTGCCAGCAGCCCGGGGGACCGCCTGAGGGACATTCAGTACTTC
TRBV4-3	TRBJ2-5	TRBD1	many	CASSQGFPGQGQETQYF	TGCGCCAGCAGCCAAGGCTTTCCAGGACAGGGTCAAGAGACCCAGTACTTC
TRBV12-3/TRBV12-4	TRBJ2-1	NA	many	CASSHIRNEQFF	TGTGCCAGCAGTCACATTAGAAATGAGCAGTTCTTC
TRBV10-3	TRBJ2-3	TRBD1	few	CASKPGTGEDTQYF	TGTGCCAGCAAGCCAGGGACAGGGGAAGATACGCAGTATTTT
TRBV15	TRBJ2-1	TRBD1	NA	CATSREQGAYNEQFF	TGTGCCACCAGCAGAGAACAGGGGGCTTACAATGAGCAGTTCTTC
TRBV10-3	TRBJ2-1	TRBD1	NA	CAISDRDRGPGQFF	TGTGCCATCAGTGATCGGGACAGGGGGCCAGGGCAGTTCTTC
TRBV6-4	TRBJ2-3	TRBD2	many	CASSDCRRTSGSTDTQYF	TGTGCCAGCAGTGACTGTCGTAGGACTAGCGGGAGCACAGATACGCAGTATTTT
TRBV4-3	TRBJ2-1	NA	many	CASSQAGNEQFF	TGCGCCAGCAGCCAAGCTGGCAATGAGCAGTTCTTC
TRBV25-1	TRBJ2-7	NA	NA	CASSEARGTYTYEQYF	TGTGCCAGCAGTGAGGCCCGGGGGACGTATACCTACGAGCAGTACTTC
TRBV7-2	TRBJ1-1	TRBD1	many	CASSTRDRLNTEAFF	TGTGCCAGCAGCACTAGGGACAGGTTAAACACTGAAGCTTTCTTT
TRBV29-1	TRBJ2-7	NA	many	CSVVVRTRQSYTYEQYF	TGCAGCGTTGTGGTCAGAACGCGGCAATCGTATACCTACGAGCAGTACTTC
TRBV19	TRBJ2-2	NA	NA	CATLVQASTGELFF	TGTGCCACCTTAGTACAGGCTTCCACCGGGGAGCTGTTTTTT
TRBV5-6	TRBJ1-3	NA	many	CASSYRVSSGNTIYF	TGTGCCAGCAGTTACAGGGTTAGCTCTGGAAACACCATATATTTT
TRBV7-2	TRBJ2-7	NA	NA	CASSLGIQAYEQYF	TGTGCCAGCAGCTTAGGGATACAAGCCTACGAGCAGTACTTC